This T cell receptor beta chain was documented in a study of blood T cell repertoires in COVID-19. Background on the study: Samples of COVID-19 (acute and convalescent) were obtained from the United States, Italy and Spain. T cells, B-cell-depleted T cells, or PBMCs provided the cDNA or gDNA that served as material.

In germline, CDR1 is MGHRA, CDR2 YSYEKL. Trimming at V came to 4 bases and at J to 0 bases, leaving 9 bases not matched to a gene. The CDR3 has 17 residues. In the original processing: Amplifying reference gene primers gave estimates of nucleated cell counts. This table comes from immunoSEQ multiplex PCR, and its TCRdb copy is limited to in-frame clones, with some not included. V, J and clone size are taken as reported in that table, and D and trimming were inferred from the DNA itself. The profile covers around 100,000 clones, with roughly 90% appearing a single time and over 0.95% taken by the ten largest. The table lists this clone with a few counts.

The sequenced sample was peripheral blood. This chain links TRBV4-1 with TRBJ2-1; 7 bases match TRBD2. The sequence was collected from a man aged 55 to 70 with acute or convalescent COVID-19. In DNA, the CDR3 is TGCGCCAGCAGCCTCCGGGACTACCCCAGCTCCTACAATGAGCAGTTCTTC. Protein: CASSLRDYPSSYNEQFF.